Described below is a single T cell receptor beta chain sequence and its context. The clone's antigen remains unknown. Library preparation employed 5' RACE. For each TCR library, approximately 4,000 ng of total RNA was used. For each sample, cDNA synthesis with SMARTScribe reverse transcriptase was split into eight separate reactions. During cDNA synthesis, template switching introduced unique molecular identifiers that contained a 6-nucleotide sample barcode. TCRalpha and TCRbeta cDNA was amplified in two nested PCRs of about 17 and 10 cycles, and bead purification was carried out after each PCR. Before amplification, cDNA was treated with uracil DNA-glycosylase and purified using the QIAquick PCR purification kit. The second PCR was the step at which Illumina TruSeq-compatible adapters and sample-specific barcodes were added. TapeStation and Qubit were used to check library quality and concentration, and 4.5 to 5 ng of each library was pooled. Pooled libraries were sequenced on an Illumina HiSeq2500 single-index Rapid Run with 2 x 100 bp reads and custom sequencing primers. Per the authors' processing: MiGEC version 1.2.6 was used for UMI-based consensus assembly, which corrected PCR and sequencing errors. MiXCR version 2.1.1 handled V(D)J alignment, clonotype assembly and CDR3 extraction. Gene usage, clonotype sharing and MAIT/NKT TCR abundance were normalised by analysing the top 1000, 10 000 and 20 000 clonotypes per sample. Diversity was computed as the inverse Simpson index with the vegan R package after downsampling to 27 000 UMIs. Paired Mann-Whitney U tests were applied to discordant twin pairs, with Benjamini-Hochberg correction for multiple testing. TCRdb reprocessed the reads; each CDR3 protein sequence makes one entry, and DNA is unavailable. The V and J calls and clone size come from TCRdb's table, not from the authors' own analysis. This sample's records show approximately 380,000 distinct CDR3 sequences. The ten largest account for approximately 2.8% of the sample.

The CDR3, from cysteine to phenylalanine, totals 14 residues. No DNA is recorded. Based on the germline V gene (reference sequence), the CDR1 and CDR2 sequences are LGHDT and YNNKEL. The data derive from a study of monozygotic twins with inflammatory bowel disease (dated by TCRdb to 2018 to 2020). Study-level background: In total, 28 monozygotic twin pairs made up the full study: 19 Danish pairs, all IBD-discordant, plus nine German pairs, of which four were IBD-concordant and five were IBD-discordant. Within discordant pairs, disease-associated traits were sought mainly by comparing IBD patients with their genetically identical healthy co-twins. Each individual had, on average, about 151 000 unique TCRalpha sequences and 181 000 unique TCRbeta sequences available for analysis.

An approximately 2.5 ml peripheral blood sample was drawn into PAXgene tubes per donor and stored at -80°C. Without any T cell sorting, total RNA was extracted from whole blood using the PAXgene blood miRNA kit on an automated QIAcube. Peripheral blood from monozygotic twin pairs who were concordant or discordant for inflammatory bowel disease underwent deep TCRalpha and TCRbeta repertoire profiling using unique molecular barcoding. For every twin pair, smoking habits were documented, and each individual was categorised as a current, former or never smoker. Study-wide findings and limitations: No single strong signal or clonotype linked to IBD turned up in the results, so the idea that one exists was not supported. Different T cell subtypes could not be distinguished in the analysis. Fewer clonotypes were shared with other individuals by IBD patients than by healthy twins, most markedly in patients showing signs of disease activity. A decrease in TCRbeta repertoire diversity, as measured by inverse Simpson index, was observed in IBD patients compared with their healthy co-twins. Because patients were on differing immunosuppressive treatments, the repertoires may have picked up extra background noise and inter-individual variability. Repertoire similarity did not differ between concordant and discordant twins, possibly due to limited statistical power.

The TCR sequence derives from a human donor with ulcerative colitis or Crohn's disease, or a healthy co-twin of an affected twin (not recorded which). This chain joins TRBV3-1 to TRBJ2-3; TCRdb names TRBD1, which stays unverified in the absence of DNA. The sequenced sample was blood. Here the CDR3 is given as CASSLPTRADTQYF.